What follows are 12 T cell receptor beta chains derived from one specimen sequenced in a study of cytomegalovirus exposure and HLA in healthy donors. This PCR relied on a set of 60 Vbeta primers and 13 Jbeta primers. The assay was immunoSEQ multiplex PCR, and TCRdb's table has in-frame clones only and misses some. The profile shows 100,000 to 150,000 clones, about 85% of them singletons. The sequenced sample consisted of PBMCs. These receptors were collected from a man aged 18 to 29 in good health and CMV-seropositive.

The chain recombines TRBV9 with TRBJ2-3; 8 positions agree with TRBD2. Germline loops: CDR1 SGDLS, CDR2 YYNGEE. The V and J ends lost 0 bases and 1 base, in that order; junction bases with no gene match: 7. The CDR3 extends over 17 amino acids. This CDR3 is CASSVAGGGSGTDTQYF. CDR3 nucleotides: TGTGCCAGCAGCGTAGCTGGCGGGGGGTCAGGCACAGATACGCAGTATTTT.

Comment on this clone: This CDR3 is also generated by other DNA sequences in the sample. V gene TRBV4-3 combines with J gene TRBJ2-6, with D tentatively TRBD2 (6 bases). V gave up 5 bases and J gave up 7 bases, with 15 bases separating them. Germline CDR1 and CDR2: LGHNA and YSLEER. The CDR3 totals 15 residues. The CDR3 nucleotides are TGCGCCAGCAGCGAGCGGGCTTCAGGAGCCAACGTCCTGACTTTC. Amino acids: CASSERASGANVLTF.

This CDR3 is CASSQGTETQYF. DNA of the CDR3: TGTGCCAGCAGTCAGGGTACGGAGACCCAGTACTTC. This sequence joins TRBV5-8 and TRBJ2-5; a weak D match, TRBD1 (5 bases). From germline, CDR1 is SGHTS and CDR2 YDEGEE. The CDR3 runs 12 residues. V was pared by 5 bases and J by 5 bases, with 10 bases between.

The chain joins TRBV27 to TRBJ2-7; D gene unclear. The CDR3 runs 13 residues. Germline V gene data show CDR1 as MNHEY and CDR2 as SMNVEV (reference sequence). Trimming pared 5 bases from V and 1 base from J, leaving 9 bases between. CDR3 amino acids: CASSPSVSYEQYF. The CDR3 DNA is TGTGCCAGCAGTCCCAGCGTTTCCTACGAGCAGTACTTC.

This rearrangement joins TRBV2 to TRBJ1-1, with 9 bases matching TRBD1. This CDR3 is built from 14 residues. Germline CDR1 SNHLY, CDR2 FYNNEI. J was trimmed by 5 bases and V by 5 bases; bases with no gene match: 6. CDR3 protein: CASSLTGGGTEAFF. CDR3 DNA: TGTGCCAGCAGTCTGACAGGGGGGGGTACTGAAGCTTTCTTT.

This chain joins TRBV4-1 and TRBJ2-5; D is uncertain. The closer fit of TRBJ2-7 to the DNA end suggests the J call may be wrong. The CDR3 has 13 residues. The germline CDR1 and CDR2 sequences are MGHRA and YSYEKL. The CDR3 nucleotides are TGCGCCAGCAGCCAACTAACAGCCTACGAGCAGTACTTC. Its translation is CASSQLTAYEQYF.

V gene TRBV5-4 combines with J gene TRBJ1-2, with D perhaps matching TRBD1 (6 bases). This CDR3 region has 14 residues. Germline CDR1 is SGHNT and CDR2 is YYREEE (reference sequence). The germline V and J ends were trimmed by 4 bases and 5 bases, with 15 bases remaining between them. As DNA, the CDR3 is TGTGCCAGCAGCCCCGGGACAAGGGCTTATGGCTACACCTTC. Translating gives CASSPGTRAYGYTF.

The rearrangement links TRBV7-9 to TRBJ2-2, with D perhaps TRBD1 (5 bases). The V end was cut by 2 bases, the J end by 2 bases, with 15 bases between. This CDR3 contains 17 residues. CDR1 is SEHNR, CDR2 FQNEAQ, per germline (reference sequence). Here the CDR3 reads CASSLRATASNTGELFF. CDR3 sequence (DNA): TGTGCCAGCAGCTTAAGGGCGACAGCCTCTAACACCGGGGAGCTGTTTTTT.

The rearrangement uses TRBV29-1 and TRBJ2-3; the match to TRBD2 covers 10 bases. This CDR3 is built from 18 residues. The J segment lost 1 base and the V segment lost 7 bases, leaving 17 bases of the junction unmatched. Germline CDR1 and CDR2: SQVTM and ANQGSEA. The CDR3 loop is CSATIVLAGALGTDTQYF. The CDR3, as DNA: TGCAGCGCTACGATCGTCCTAGCGGGGGCCCTTGGCACAGATACGCAGTATTTT.

V usage is TRBV2 and J usage is TRBJ2-6; 7 bases fit TRBD1. This CDR3 spans 16 amino acids. Germline CDR1 is SNHLY and CDR2 is FYNNEI. V was pared by 6 bases and J by 2 bases, with 7 bases of the junction left unmatched. Written as DNA, the CDR3 is TGTGCCAGCAGCGACCAAACAGGGGCTGGGGCCAACGTCCTGACTTTC. Translating gives CASSDQTGAGANVLTF.

This clone was seen only a few times. J is TRBJ1-6 and V is TRBV27; 9 bases map to TRBD1. Trimming removed 5 bases from V and 10 bases from J; junction bases left unmatched: 6. From germline, CDR1 is MNHEY and CDR2 SMNVEV (reference sequence). The CDR3 loop spans 14 amino acids. CDR3 DNA sequence: TGTGCCAGCAGTCGACAGGGGGAGGGATCACCCCTCCACTTT. Protein: CASSRQGEGSPLHF.

With regard to this clone: This sample also contains other DNA sequences that code for the same CDR3. The chain has TRBV30 and TRBJ1-3; possible D gene TRBD1, 5 bases. The CDR3 is made up of 13 amino acids. Looked up from germline, CDR1 is GTSNPN and CDR2 is SVGIG (reference sequence). Trimming shortened V by 2 bases and J by 3 bases, and 8 bases separated the two germline ends. CDR3 nucleotide sequence: TGTGCCTGGAGTAGGAGGGGTGGAAACACCATATATTTT. Protein product: CAWSRRGGNTIYF. The variable domain in full, with the rest retrieved from reference TRBV30 and TRBJ1-3, is SQTIHQWPATLVQPVGSPLSLECTVEGTSNPNLYWYRQAAGRGLQLLFYSVGIGQISSEVPQNLSASRPQDRQFILSSKKLLLSDSGFYLCAWSRRGGNTIYFGEGSWLTVV.